This TCR beta chain was obtained from a study of cytomegalovirus exposure and HLA in healthy donors. Per germline, CDR1 SGHNT and CDR2 YYREEE (reference sequence). The junction had 7 bases not matched to a gene; V was cut back by 3 bases and J by 7 bases. The CDR3 consists of 14 residues. The PCR had 60 Vbeta and 13 Jbeta primers. Clones were sequenced by immunoSEQ multiplex PCR, and TCRdb holds only the in-frame ones, with some missing. The sample lists more than 110,000 clones, roughly 77% occurring once. The specimen was PBMCs. The chain uses TRBV5-4 and TRBJ1-2, with 9 bases fitting TRBD1. The TCR originated in a female donor in good health and CMV-seronegative. CDR3 region: CASSSEGQGRGYTF. The CDR3 bases are TGTGCCAGCAGCTCCGAGGGACAGGGCCGTGGCTACACCTTC.